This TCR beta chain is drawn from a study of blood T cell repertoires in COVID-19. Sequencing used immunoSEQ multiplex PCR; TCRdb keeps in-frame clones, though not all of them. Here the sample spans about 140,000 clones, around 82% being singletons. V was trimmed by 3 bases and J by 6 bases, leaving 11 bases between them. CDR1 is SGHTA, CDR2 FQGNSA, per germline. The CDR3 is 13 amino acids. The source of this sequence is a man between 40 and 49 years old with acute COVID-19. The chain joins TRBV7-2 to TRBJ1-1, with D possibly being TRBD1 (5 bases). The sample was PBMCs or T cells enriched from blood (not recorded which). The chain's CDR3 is CASSFLRVAEAFF. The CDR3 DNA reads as TGTGCCAGCAGCTTCCTCAGGGTCGCTGAAGCTTTCTTT.